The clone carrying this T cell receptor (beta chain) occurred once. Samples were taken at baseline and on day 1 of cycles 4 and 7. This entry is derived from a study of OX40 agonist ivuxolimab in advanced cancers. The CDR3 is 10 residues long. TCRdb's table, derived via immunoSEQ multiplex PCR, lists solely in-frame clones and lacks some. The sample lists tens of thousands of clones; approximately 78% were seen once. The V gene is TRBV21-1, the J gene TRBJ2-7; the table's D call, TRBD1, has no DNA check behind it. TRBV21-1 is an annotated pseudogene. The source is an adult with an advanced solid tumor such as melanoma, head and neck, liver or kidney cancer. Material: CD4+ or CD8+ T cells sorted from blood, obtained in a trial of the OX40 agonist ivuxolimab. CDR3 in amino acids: CVDRAYEQYV. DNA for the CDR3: TGTGTAGACAGGGCGTACGAGCAGTACGTC.